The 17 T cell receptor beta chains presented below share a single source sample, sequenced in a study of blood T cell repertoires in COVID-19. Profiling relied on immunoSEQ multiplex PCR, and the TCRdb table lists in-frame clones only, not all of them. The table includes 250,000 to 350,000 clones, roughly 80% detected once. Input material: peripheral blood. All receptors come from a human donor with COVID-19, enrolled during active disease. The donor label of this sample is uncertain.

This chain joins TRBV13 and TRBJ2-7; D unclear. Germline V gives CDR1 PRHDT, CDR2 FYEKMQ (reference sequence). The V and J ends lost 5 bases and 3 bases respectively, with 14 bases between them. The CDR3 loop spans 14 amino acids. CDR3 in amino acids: CASSPGGTVYEQYF. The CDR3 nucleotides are TGTGCCAGCAGCCCCGGCGGTACCGTCTACGAGCAGTACTTC.

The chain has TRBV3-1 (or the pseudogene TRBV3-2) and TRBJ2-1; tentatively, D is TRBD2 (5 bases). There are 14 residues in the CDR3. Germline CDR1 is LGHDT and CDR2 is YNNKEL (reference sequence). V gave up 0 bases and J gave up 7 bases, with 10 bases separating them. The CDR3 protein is CASSQELVGNEQFF. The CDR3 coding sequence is TGTGCCAGCAGCCAAGAACTAGTCGGGAATGAGCAGTTCTTC.

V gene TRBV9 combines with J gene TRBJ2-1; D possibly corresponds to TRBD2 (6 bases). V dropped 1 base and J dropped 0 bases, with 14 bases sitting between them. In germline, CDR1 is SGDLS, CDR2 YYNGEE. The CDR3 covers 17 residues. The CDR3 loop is CASSVRLALSSYNEQFF. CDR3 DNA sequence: TGTGCCAGCAGCGTACGGCTAGCGTTAAGCTCCTACAATGAGCAGTTCTTC.

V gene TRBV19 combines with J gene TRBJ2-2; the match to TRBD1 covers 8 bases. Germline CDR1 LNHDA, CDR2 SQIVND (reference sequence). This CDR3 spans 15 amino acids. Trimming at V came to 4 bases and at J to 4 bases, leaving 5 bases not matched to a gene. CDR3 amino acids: CASSTPDRVTGELFF. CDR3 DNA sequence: TGTGCCAGTAGTACCCCGGACAGGGTCACCGGGGAGCTGTTTTTT.

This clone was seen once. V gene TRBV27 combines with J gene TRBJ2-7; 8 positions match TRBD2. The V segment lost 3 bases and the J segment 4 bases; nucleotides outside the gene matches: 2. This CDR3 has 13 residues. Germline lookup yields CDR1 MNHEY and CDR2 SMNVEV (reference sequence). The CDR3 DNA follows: TGTGCCAGCAGTTTCCGGGAGGGTTACGAGCAGTACTTC. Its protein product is CASSFREGYEQYF.

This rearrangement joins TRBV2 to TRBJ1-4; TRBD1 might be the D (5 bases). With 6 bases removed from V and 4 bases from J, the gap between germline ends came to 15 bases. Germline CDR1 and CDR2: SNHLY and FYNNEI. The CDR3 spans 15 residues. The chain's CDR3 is CASRTTGTVNEKLFF. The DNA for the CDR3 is TGTGCCAGCAGGACTACCGGGACTGTTAATGAAAAACTGTTTTTT.

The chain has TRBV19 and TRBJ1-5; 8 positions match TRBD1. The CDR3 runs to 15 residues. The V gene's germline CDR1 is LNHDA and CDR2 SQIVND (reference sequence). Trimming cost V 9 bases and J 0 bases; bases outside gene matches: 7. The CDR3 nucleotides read TGTGCCAGCGACAGGGGTGGTTTTAGCAATCAGCCCCAGCATTTT. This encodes CASDRGGFSNQPQHF.

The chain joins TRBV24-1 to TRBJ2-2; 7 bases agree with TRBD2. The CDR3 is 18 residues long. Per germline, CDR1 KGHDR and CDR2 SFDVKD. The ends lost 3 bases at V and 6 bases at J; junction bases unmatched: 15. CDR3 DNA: TGTGCCACCAGTGATGGAGAGCTAGCGGTTCGATCCGCCGGGGAGCTGTTTTTT. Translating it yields CATSDGELAVRSAGELFF.

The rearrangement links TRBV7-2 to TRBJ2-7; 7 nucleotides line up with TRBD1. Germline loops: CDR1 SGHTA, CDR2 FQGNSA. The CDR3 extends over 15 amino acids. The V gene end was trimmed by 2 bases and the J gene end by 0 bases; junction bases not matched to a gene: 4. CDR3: CASSLTWDSSYEQYF. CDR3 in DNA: TGTGCCAGCAGCTTAACCTGGGACAGCTCCTACGAGCAGTACTTC.

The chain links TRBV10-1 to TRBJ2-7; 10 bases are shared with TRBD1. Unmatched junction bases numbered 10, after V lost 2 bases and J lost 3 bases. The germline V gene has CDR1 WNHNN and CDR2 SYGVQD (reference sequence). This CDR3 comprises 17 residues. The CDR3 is CASSESRGTGVVYEQYF. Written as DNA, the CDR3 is TGCGCCAGCAGTGAGAGTCGGGGGACAGGGGTGGTCTACGAGCAGTACTTC.

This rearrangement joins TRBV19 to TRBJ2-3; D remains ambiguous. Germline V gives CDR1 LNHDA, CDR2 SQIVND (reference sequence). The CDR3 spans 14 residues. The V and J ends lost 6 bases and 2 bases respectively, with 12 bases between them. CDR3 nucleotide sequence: TGTGCCAGTAGCCTATCCCTCACCACAGATACGCAGTATTTT. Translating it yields CASSLSLTTDTQYF.

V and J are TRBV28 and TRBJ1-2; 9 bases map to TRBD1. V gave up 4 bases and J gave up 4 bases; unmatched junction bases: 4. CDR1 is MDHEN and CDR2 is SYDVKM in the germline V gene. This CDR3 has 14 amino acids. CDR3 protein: CASSYRGRFYGYTF. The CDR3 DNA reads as TGTGCCAGCAGTTACAGGGGGCGCTTCTATGGCTACACCTTC.

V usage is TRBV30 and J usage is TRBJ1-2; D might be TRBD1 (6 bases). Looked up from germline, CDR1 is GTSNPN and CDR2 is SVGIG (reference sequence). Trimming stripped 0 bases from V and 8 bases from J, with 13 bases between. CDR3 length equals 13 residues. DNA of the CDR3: TGTGCCTGGAGTGTACAGGGCTCTGACGGCTACACCTTC. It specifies CAWSVQGSDGYTF.

The CDR3 nucleotides read TGTGCCAGCAGGGACCCGGGACAGGGCGCCTACGAGCAGTACTTC. Translated, it gives CASRDPGQGAYEQYF. This rearrangement joins TRBV6-5 to TRBJ2-7; 9 bases fit TRBD1. Germline V CDR1 and CDR2: MNHEY, SVGAGI. CDR3 length: 15 residues. Trimming took 6 bases from V and 2 from J; bases not matched to a gene: 8.

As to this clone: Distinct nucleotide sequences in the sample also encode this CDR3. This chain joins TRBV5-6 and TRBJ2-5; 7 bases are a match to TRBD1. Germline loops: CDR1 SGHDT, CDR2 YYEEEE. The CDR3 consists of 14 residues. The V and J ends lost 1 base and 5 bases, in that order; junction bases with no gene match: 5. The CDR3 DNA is TGTGCCAGCAGCTTGAAGGGGGCTGGTGAGACCCAGTACTTC. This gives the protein CASSLKGAGETQYF.

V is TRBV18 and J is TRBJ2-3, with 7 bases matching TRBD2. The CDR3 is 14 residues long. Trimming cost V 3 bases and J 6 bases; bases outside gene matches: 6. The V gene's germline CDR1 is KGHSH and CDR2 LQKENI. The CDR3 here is CASSPGRALDTQYF. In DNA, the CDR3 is TGTGCCAGCTCACCGGGGAGGGCCTTGGATACGCAGTATTTT.

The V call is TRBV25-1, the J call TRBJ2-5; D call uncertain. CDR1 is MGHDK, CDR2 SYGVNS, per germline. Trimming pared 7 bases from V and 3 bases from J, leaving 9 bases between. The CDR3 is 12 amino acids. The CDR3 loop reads CASISGEETQYF. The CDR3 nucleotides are TGTGCCAGCATCTCCGGTGAAGAGACCCAGTACTTC.